A single sample gave rise to the 24 T cell receptor beta chains below, sequenced in a study of neurological immune-mediated disorders. TCRdb re-derived calls from the 5' RACE reads in MiXCR, one entry per CDR3 protein. Counted here are 25,000 to 35,000 distinct CDR3 sequences, more than 10% occurring once; the ten biggest clones make up roughly 5.6%. As to time point: technical triplicate 2. The sequenced material came from CD4+ T cells from blood. These receptors were taken from a female donor with HTLV-1-associated myelopathy (HAM/TSP).

About this clonotype itself: Its ends do not fully match the called genes, so a read error is possible. The gene calls are TRBV12-3 or TRBV12-4 and TRBJ1-1; D may be TRBD1 (5 bases). The CDR3 totals 14 residues. CDR3 region: CTSKTVNAGHRAFF. In DNA form, the CDR3 reads TGTACCAGCAAGACCGTCAATGCCGGACATCGAGCTTTCTTT.

This clonotype was observed many times. J is TRBJ2-5 and V is TRBV20-1; D is undetermined. Germline values: CDR1 DFQATT, CDR2 SNEGSKA (reference sequence). With 7 bases removed from V and 1 base from J, the gap between germline ends came to 7 bases. The CDR3 totals 11 residues. CDR3 sequence (DNA): TGCAGTGGGGTTGCCCAAGAGACCCAGTACTTC. It translates to CSGVAQETQYF.

This clonotype was detected ten times or more. The CDR3 reads CSAREAGTGEGKLFF. Here the CDR3 DNA reads TGCAGTGCTAGAGAAGCGGGGACAGGGGAAGGAAAACTGTTTTTT. The gene calls are TRBV20-1 and TRBJ1-4; 10 nucleotides line up with TRBD1. V trimming: 0 bases; J trimming: 10 bases; junction bases outside the gene matches: 8. The CDR3 runs to 15 residues. Germline CDR1 reads DFQATT; CDR2 reads SNEGSKA (reference sequence).

This clonotype was counted at least ten times. V is TRBV20-1 and J is TRBJ2-4; D is undetermined. V was trimmed by 5 bases and J by 0 bases, leaving 11 bases between them. Per the germline V gene, CDR1 is DFQATT and CDR2 is SNEGSKA (reference sequence). This CDR3 comprises 14 residues. This CDR3 reads CSALDPVAKNIQYF. The CDR3 nucleotides read TGCAGTGCTCTGGACCCAGTAGCCAAAAACATTCAGTACTTC.

This clonotype was recorded at least ten times. The J gene is TRBJ2-4, the V gene TRBV5-5, with D tentatively TRBD1 (6 bases). The V gene's germline CDR1 is SGHKS and CDR2 YYEKEE (reference sequence). CDR3 size: 17 residues. V shed 3 bases and J shed 3 bases, with 19 bases lying between them. CDR3 nucleotide sequence: TGTGCCAGCAGCTCCTCCCCACAGGGTCCAGTCAAAAACATTCAGTACTTC. Translation: CASSSSPQGPVKNIQYF.

This clonotype was observed at least ten times. The V and J genes are TRBV6-1 and TRBJ2-7, with TRBD2 matching over 10 bases. Trimming removed 0 bases from V and 2 bases from J; junction bases left unmatched: 7. CDR1 and CDR2 (germline): MNHNS, SASEGT. The CDR3 sequence is 17 residues long. The CDR3 nucleotides are TGTGCCAGCAGTGAAGCAAGCGGGGGGGCTTTCGCCTACGAGCAGTACTTC. It is translated as CASSEASGGAFAYEQYF.

The J gene is TRBJ1-2, the V gene TRBV29-1; D possibly corresponds to TRBD1 (5 bases). The V gene's germline CDR1 is SQVTM and CDR2 ANQGSEA. Deletions cut 6 bases from V and 4 bases from J, with 12 bases between. The CDR3 is made up of 12 amino acids. CDR3 nucleotides: TGCAGCGTATTGACAGTGCTCTATGGCTACACCTTC. This translates into CSVLTVLYGYTF.

At least ten counts were recorded for this clonotype. The rearrangement joins TRBV20-1 to TRBJ1-2; possibly TRBD1 for D (5 bases). The CDR3 has 14 amino acids. Trimming removed 5 bases from V and 2 bases from J, with 15 bases in between. Germline V gene sequence: CDR1 DFQATT, CDR2 SNEGSKA (reference sequence). The CDR3 is CSALQDSFNYGYTF. The CDR3 DNA follows: TGCAGTGCTCTTCAAGACAGCTTCAACTATGGCTACACCTTC.

This clonotype has ten or more counts. The chain employs TRBV20-1 and TRBJ2-1, with D possibly being TRBD1 or TRBD2 (5 bases each). CDR1 and CDR2 (germline): DFQATT, SNEGSKA (reference sequence). The CDR3 is 15 residues long. V was cut by 5 bases and J by 8 bases, with 22 bases left in between. In DNA form, the CDR3 reads TGCAGTGCTCCAACCCACTCAGGGAGTGGGGATGAGCAGTTCTTC. It is translated as CSAPTHSGSGDEQFF.

The sample holds many counts of this clonotype. The V gene is TRBV6-6, the J gene TRBJ1-6; no definite D call. V lost 6 bases and J lost 6, with 15 bases in between. Germline CDR1 reads MNHNY; CDR2 reads SVGAGI (reference sequence). The CDR3 sequence is 15 residues long. The CDR3 here is CASSQPEGGNSPLHF. For the CDR3, the DNA is TGTGCCAGCAGCCAACCCGAGGGAGGTAATTCACCCCTCCACTTT.

This clonotype was picked up many times. The CDR3 reads CASSQERDPYNEQFF. As DNA, the CDR3 is TGCGCCAGCAGCCAAGAGCGGGACCCCTACAATGAGCAGTTCTTC. The chain is built from TRBV5-1 and TRBJ2-1; 7 nucleotides agree with TRBD2. CDR3 length: 15 residues. With V trimmed by 4 bases and J by 2 bases, 6 bases remained unmatched. The germline V gene encodes CDR1 SGHRS and CDR2 YFSETQ.

This clonotype was recorded many times. The chain recombines TRBV7-2 with TRBJ1-6; no clear D gene. This CDR3 has 15 amino acids. Trimming removed 0 bases at V and 6 bases at J, with 9 bases between. CDR1 is SGHTA and CDR2 is FQGNSA in the germline V gene. CDR3 sequence (DNA): TGTGCCAGCAGCTTAGCCAGCGCAGTTAATTCACCCCTCCACTTT. Translating it yields CASSLASAVNSPLHF.

This clonotype was detected ten times or more. This chain uses TRBV27 with TRBJ2-2; D not certain. The CDR3 runs to 13 residues. The V end lost 1 base, the J end lost 4 bases, and 4 bases lay between the germline ends. The germline V gene has CDR1 MNHEY and CDR2 SMNVEV (reference sequence). The CDR3 DNA sequence: TGTGCCAGCAGTTTATGGGGCACCGGGGAGCTGTTTTTT. Translating it yields CASSLWGTGELFF.

Many counts were recorded for this clonotype. The V and J genes are TRBV29-1 and TRBJ2-5; 12 nucleotides line up with TRBD2. The germline gives CDR1 SQVTM, CDR2 ANQGSEA. The CDR3 loop spans 15 amino acids. Losses at the gene ends were 6 bases for V and 4 bases for J; bases not matched to a gene: 9. In nucleotides, the CDR3 is TGCAGCGTCCGCCCGACTAGCGGGAGAGGAGAGACCCAGTACTTC. It is translated as CSVRPTSGRGETQYF.

This clonotype was counted many times. V gene TRBV6-6 combines with J gene TRBJ1-2, with 7 positions matching TRBD1. The germline CDR1 and CDR2 sequences are MNHNY and SVGAGI (reference sequence). V lost 9 bases, J lost 4 bases, and 5 bases stayed unmatched. CDR3 length: 12 residues. The CDR3 loop is CASGQVSYGYTF. The DNA of the CDR3 is TGTGCCAGTGGACAGGTTTCCTATGGCTACACCTTC.

This clonotype was detected many times. This chain connects TRBV18 to TRBJ1-2; D unresolved. The V end lost 2 bases, the J end lost 0 bases, and 13 bases lay between the germline ends. The CDR3 extends over 16 amino acids. The germline CDR1 and CDR2 sequences are KGHSH and LQKENI. The CDR3 loop is CASSPIAATANYGYTF. CDR3 DNA: TGTGCCAGCTCACCAATCGCTGCAACCGCTAACTATGGCTACACCTTC.

This clonotype appeared many times. This rearrangement joins TRBV5-1 to TRBJ1-5; possibly TRBD1 for D (5 bases). The V gene lost 10 bases and the J gene lost 12 bases, with 11 bases spanning the gap. Germline lookup yields CDR1 SGHRS and CDR2 YFSETQ. The CDR3 sequence is 9 residues long. For the CDR3, the DNA is TGCGCCCCGTGGGGGGTCCAGCATTTT. Residues: CAPWGVQHF.

This clonotype was counted at least ten times. This chain uses TRBV14 with TRBJ2-3, with 11 nucleotides matching TRBD2. Germline V lookup: CDR1 SGHDN, CDR2 FVKESK. This CDR3 has 13 residues. Losses at the gene ends were 6 bases for V and 6 bases for J; bases not matched to a gene: 2. CDR3 sequence: CASSASGRDTQYF. Written as DNA, the CDR3 is TGTGCCAGCAGTGCTAGCGGGAGGGATACGCAGTATTTT.

This rearrangement joins TRBV28 to TRBJ2-2, with 13 bases lining up with TRBD2. The CDR3 has 17 residues. Germline assignment: CDR1 MDHEN and CDR2 SYDVKM. The J segment lost 7 bases and the V segment lost 3 bases, leaving 8 bases of the junction unmatched. The CDR3 region has the DNA TGTGCCAGCAGTTTCGGGGGGACTAGCGGGGTTGGCGGGGAGCTGTTTTTT. Translating gives CASSFGGTSGVGGELFF.

This clonotype was counted ten times or more. The chain links TRBV20-1 to TRBJ2-4; possible D gene TRBD2, 6 bases. V was pared by 1 base and J by 0 bases, with 10 bases between. From germline, CDR1 is DFQATT and CDR2 SNEGSKA (reference sequence). The CDR3 extends over 15 amino acids. This chain's CDR3 is CSARASALAKNIQYF. CDR3 DNA sequence: TGCAGTGCTAGAGCTAGCGCCCTAGCCAAAAACATTCAGTACTTC.

This clonotype has ten or more counts. The rearrangement uses TRBV11-2 and TRBJ2-7; TRBD2 matches at 10 bases. The germline V gene encodes CDR1 SGHAT and CDR2 FQNNGV. Unmatched junction bases numbered 10, after V lost 0 bases and J lost 5 bases. The CDR3 consists of 17 residues. This chain's CDR3 is CASSLEPGTSVLHEQYF. Written as DNA, the CDR3 is TGTGCCAGCAGCTTAGAACCCGGGACTAGCGTGCTACACGAGCAGTACTTC.

Ten or more counts support this clonotype. The chain couples TRBV20-1 to TRBJ1-1; possible D gene TRBD1, 5 bases. The CDR3 is 14 residues long. The V gene's germline CDR1 is DFQATT and CDR2 SNEGSKA (reference sequence). The V gene lost 0 bases and the J gene lost 1 base, with 9 bases spanning the gap. For the CDR3, the DNA is TGCAGTGCTAGAGAAGACGGGGCGAACACTGAAGCTTTCTTT. This codes for CSAREDGANTEAFF.

This clonotype came up many times. The genes are TRBV20-1 and TRBJ2-3; D remains ambiguous. V was pared by 2 bases and J by 1 base, with 7 bases between. The CDR3 loop spans 13 amino acids. From germline, CDR1 is DFQATT and CDR2 SNEGSKA (reference sequence). In DNA, the CDR3 is TGCAGTGCTAGAAGTACGGGCACAGATACGCAGTATTTT. This codes for CSARSTGTDTQYF.

This clonotype was seen many times. The chain joins TRBV7-8 to TRBJ1-1, with unresolved D. The CDR3 runs 13 residues. CDR1 and CDR2 from the germline V gene are SGHVS and FQNEAQ. Deletions cut 2 bases from V and 4 bases from J, with 8 bases between. DNA of the CDR3: TGTGCCAGCAGCTTATGGGTAGGCACTGAAGCTTTCTTT. It yields the protein CASSLWVGTEAFF.